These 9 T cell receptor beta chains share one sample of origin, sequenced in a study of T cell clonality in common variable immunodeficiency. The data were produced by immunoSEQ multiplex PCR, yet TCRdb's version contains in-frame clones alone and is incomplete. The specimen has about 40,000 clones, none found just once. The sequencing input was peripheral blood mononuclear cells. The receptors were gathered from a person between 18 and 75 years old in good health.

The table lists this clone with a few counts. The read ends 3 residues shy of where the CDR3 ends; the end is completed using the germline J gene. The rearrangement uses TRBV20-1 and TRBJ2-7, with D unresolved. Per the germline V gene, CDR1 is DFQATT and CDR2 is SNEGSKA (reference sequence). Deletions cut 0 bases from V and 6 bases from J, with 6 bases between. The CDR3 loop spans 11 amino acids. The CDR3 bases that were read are TGCAGTGCTAGAGACGGTCGCGAG. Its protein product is CSARDGRE. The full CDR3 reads CSARDGREQYF.

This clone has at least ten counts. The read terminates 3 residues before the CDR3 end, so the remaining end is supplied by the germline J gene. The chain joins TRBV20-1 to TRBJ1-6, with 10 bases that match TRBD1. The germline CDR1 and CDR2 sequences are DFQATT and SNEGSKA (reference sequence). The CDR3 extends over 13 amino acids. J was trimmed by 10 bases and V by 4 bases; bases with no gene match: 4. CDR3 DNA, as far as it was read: TGCAGTGCTACGACAGGGGGCGACTCACCC. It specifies CSATTGGDSP. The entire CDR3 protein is CSATTGGDSPLHF.

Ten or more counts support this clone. This CDR3 reads CATGTGPGLGELFF. The sequenced part of the CDR3 DNA is TGTGCTACAGGGACAGGGCCTGGTCTGGGGGAG. The chain joins TRBV7-7 to TRBJ2-2, with 9 bases identical to TRBD1. The DNA ends 3 residues before the CDR3 does, and the rest of the CDR3 is filled in from the germline J gene. The CDR3 totals 14 residues. The V gene's germline CDR1 is SSHAT and CDR2 FNYEAQ (reference sequence).

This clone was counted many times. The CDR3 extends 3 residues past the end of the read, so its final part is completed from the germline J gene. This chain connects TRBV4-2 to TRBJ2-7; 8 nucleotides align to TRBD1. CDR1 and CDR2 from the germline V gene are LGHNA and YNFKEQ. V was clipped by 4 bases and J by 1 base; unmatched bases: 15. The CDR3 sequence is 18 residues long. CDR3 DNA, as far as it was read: TGTGCCAGCAGCCTTTTTTTACCCGGGACAGGTGTTTCCTACGAG. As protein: CASSLFLPGTGVSYE. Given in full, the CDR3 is CASSLFLPGTGVSYEQYF.

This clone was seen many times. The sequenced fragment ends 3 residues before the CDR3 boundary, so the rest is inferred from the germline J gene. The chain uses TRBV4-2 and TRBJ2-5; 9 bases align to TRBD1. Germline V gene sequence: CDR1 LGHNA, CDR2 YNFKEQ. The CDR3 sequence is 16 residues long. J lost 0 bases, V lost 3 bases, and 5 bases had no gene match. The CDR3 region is CASSHGTGLDQETQYF. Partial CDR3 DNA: TGTGCCAGCAGCCATGGGACAGGGCTCGACCAAGAGACC.

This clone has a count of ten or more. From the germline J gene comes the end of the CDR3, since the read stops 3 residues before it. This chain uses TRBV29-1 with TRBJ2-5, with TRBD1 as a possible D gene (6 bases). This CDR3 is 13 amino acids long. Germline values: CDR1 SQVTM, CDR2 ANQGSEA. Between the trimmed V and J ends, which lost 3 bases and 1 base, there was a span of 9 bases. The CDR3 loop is CSVDGQLQETQYF. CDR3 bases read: TGCAGCGTTGACGGACAGCTCCAAGAGACC.

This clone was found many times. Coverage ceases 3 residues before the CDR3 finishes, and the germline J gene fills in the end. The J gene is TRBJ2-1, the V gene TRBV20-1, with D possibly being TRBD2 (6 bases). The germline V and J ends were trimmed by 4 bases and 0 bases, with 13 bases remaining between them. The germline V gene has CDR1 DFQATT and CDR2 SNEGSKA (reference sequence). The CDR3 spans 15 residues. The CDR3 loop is CSATGTGVSYNEQFF. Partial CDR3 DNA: TGCAGTGCTACGGGGACGGGGGTCTCCTACAATGAG.

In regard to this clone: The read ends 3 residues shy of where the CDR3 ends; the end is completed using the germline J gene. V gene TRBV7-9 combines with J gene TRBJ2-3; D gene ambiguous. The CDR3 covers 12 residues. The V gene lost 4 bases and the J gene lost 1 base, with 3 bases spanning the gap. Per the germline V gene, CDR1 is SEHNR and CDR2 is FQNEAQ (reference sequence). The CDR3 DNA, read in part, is TGTGCCAGCAGCTCCGGCACAGATACG. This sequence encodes CASSSGTDT. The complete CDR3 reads CASSSGTDTQYF.

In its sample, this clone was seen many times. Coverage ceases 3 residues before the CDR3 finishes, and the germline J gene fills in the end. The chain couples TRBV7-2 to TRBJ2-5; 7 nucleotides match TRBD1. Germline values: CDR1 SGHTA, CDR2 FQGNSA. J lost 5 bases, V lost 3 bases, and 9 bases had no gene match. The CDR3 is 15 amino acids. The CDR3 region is CASSFWTGRKETQYF. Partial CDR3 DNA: TGTGCCAGCAGCTTCTGGACAGGAAGGAAGGAGACC.